This entry lists 6 T cell receptor beta chains sequenced from one sample in a study of human T cells and chemical hapten exposure. One entry per CDR3 protein, called by TCRdb with MiXCR from the RACE reads. In the table there are just over 95,000 distinct CDR3 sequences, 25% to 30% of which are singletons. Time point of the sample: patch test 3, about 24 weeks after DPC sensitization. Described treatment: therapeutic diphenylcyclopropenone sensitization with weekly scalp DPC. This sample comprised whole blood, obtained in connection with sensitization to the hapten diphenylcyclopropenone (DPC). These receptors all stem from a man between 40 and 49 years old with alopecia areata. Some clones in this sample may be carry-over from other donors' samples.

This clonotype appeared a few times. This rearrangement joins TRBV15 to TRBJ2-1; 7 bases match TRBD1. V was pared by 0 bases and J by 7 bases, with 9 bases of the junction left unmatched. Germline values: CDR1 LNHNV, CDR2 YYDKDF (reference sequence). This CDR3 spans 16 amino acids. The CDR3 coding sequence is TGTGCCACCAGCAGAGATGCGGCGACAGGGAGAAATGAGCAGTTCTTC. Amino acids: CATSRDAATGRNEQFF.

This CDR3 reads CASSPPPFRGQETQYF. The CDR3 DNA sequence: TGTGCCAGCAGCCCCCCACCTTTCCGGGGGCAAGAGACCCAGTACTTC. The rearrangement joins TRBV7-9 to TRBJ2-5, with D possibly being TRBD2 (6 bases). The CDR3 sequence is 16 residues long. Germline assignment: CDR1 SEHNR and CDR2 FQNEAQ (reference sequence). V lost 5 bases, J lost 2 bases, and 18 bases lay in between.

V gene TRBV12-3 or TRBV12-4 combines with J gene TRBJ1-2; D is unresolved. Trimming pared 3 bases from V and 2 bases from J, leaving 13 bases between. CDR3 length: 15 amino acids. As DNA, the CDR3 is TGTGCCAGCAGTTTGTCGGGAGGATCCAACTATGGCTACACCTTC. Its translation is CASSLSGGSNYGYTF.

V and J are TRBV20-1 and TRBJ2-3, with 12 bases fitting TRBD2. V was clipped by 6 bases and J by 3 bases; unmatched bases: 7. CDR3 length: 15 residues. Germline lookup yields CDR1 DFQATT and CDR2 SNEGSKA (reference sequence). In nucleotides, the CDR3 is TGCAGTGCCATTACTAGCGGGAGGAAAACAGATACGCAGTATTTT. Amino acids: CSAITSGRKTDTQYF.

This clonotype was found a few times. V usage is TRBV5-1 and J usage is TRBJ2-6; TRBD1 aligns across 7 bases. The germline V gene encodes CDR1 SGHRS and CDR2 YFSETQ. Germline trimming cut 4 bases from V and 1 base from J; bases unmatched to any gene: 5. The CDR3 has 16 amino acids. The CDR3 loop is CASSVLQGSGANVLTF. The CDR3 coding sequence is TGCGCCAGCAGCGTCTTACAGGGGTCTGGGGCCAACGTCCTGACTTTC.

This clonotype was observed at least ten times. This chain connects TRBV6-5 to TRBJ2-1, with no clear D. V lost 4 bases and J lost 3, with 13 bases in between. This CDR3 spans 15 amino acids. Looked up from germline, CDR1 is MNHEY and CDR2 is SVGAGI. The CDR3 here is CASSSNQWGYNEQFF. CDR3 coding DNA: TGTGCCAGCAGTTCCAACCAATGGGGCTACAATGAGCAGTTCTTC.